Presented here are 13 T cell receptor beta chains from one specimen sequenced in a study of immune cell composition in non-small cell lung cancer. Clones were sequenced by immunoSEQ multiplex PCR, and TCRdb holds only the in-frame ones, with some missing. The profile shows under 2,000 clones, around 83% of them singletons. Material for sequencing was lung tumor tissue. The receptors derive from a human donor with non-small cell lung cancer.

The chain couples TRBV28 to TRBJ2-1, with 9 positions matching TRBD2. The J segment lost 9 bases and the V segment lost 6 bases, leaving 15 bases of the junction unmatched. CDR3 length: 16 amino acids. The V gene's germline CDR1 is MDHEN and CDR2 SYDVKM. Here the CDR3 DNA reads TGTGCCAGCAGGCCCACTCTCGCGGGAGGGGAGTTTGAGCAGTTCTTC. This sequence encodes CASRPTLAGGEFEQFF.

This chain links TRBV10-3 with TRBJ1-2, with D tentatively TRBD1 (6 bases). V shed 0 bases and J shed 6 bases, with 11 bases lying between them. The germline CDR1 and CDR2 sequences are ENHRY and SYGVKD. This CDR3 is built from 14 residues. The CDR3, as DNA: TGTGCCATCAGTGAGTCCGGAGCAGGGGATGGCTACACCTTC. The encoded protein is CAISESGAGDGYTF.

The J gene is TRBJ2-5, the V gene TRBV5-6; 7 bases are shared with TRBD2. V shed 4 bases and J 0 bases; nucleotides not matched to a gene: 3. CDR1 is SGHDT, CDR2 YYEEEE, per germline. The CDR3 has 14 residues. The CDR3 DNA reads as TGTGCCAGCAGCCCCGGACTAGACCAAGAGACCCAGTACTTC. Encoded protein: CASSPGLDQETQYF.

The CDR3 spells CASRGAGRGNIQYF. The CDR3 region has the DNA TGTGCCAGCAGGGGGGCGGGTCGGGGAAACATTCAGTACTTC. The chain combines TRBV7-2 with TRBJ2-4; a weak D match, TRBD1 (6 bases). V gave up 6 bases and J gave up 6 bases, with 15 bases separating them. CDR1 SGHTA and CDR2 FQGNSA come from the germline V gene. This CDR3 contains 14 residues.

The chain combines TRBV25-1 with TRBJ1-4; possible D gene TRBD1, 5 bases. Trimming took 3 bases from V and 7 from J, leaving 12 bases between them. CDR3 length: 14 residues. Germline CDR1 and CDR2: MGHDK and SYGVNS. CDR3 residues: CASSDSSGSEKLFF. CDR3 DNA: TGTGCCAGCAGTGATTCGTCAGGGTCTGAAAAACTGTTTTTT.

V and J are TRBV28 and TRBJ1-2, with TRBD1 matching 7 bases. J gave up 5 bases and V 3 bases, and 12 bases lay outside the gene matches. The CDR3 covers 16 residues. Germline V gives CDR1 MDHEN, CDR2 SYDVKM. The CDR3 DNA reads TGTGCCAGCAGTTTGGGGGGCGGGACAGAGCAATATGGCTACACCTTC. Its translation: CASSLGGGTEQYGYTF.

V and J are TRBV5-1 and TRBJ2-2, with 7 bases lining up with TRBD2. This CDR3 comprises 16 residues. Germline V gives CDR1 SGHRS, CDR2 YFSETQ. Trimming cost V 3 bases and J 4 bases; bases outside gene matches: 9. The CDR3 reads CASSSGGFGGTGELFF. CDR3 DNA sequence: TGCGCCAGCAGCTCCGGGGGGTTCGGGGGCACCGGGGAGCTGTTTTTT.

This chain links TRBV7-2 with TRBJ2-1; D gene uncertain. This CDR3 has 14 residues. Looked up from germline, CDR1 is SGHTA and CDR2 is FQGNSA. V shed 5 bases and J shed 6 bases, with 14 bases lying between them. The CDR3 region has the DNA TGTGCCAGCAGCCCGGCGGCGGTAACCAATGAGCAGTTCTTC. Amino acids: CASSPAAVTNEQFF.

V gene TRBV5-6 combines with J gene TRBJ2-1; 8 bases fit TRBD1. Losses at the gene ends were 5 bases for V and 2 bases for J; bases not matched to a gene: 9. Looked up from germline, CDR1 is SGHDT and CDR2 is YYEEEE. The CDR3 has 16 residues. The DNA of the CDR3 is TGTGCCAGCAGTTCCGACAGGGGTGAGACCTACAATGAGCAGTTCTTC. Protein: CASSSDRGETYNEQFF. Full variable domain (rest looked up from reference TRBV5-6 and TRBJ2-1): DAGVTQSPTHLIKTRGQQVTLRCSPKSGHDTVSWYQQALGQGPQFIFQYYEEEERQRGNFPDRFSGHQFPNYSSELNVNALLLGDSALYLCASSSDRGETYNEQFFGPGTRLTVL.

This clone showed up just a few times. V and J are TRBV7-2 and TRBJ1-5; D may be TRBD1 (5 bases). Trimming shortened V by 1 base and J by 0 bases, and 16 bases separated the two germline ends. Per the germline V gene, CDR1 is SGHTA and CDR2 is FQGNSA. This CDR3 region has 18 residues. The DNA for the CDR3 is TGTGCCAGCAGCTTAGTCTCCCAGGGCGCTTATAGCAATCAGCCCCAGCATTTT. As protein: CASSLVSQGAYSNQPQHF.

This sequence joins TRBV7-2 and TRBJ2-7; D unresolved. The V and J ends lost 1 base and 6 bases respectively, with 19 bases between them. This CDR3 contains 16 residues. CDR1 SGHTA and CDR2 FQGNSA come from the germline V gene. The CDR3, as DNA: TGTGCCAGCAGCTTAGGTGGCATTGGTTGGTCCCTCGAGCAGTACTTC. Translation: CASSLGGIGWSLEQYF.

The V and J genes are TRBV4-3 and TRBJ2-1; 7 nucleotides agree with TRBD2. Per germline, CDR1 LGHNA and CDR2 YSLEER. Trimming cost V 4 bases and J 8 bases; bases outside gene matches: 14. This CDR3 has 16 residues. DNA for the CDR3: TGCGCCAGCAGCCGCCGGGGCGGGAGATCTCGCTATGAGCAGTTCTTC. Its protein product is CASSRRGGRSRYEQFF.

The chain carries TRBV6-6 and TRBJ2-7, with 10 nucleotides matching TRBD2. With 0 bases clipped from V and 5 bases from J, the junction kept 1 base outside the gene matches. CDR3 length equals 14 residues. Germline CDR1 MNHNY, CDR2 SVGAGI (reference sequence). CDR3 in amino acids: CASSYSLAGDEQYF. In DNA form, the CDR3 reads TGTGCCAGCAGTTACTCGCTAGCGGGAGACGAGCAGTACTTC.